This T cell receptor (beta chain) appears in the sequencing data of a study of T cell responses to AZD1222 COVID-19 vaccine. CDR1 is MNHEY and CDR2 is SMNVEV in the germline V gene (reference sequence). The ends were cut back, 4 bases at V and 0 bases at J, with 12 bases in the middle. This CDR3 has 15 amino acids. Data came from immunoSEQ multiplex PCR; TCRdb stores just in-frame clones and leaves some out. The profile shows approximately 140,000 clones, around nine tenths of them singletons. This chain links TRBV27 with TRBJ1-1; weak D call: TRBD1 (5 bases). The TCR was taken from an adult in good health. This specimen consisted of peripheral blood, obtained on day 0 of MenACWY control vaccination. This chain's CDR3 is CASSSATAMNTEAFF. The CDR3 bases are TGTGCCAGCAGTTCCGCGACAGCCATGAACACTGAAGCTTTCTTT.